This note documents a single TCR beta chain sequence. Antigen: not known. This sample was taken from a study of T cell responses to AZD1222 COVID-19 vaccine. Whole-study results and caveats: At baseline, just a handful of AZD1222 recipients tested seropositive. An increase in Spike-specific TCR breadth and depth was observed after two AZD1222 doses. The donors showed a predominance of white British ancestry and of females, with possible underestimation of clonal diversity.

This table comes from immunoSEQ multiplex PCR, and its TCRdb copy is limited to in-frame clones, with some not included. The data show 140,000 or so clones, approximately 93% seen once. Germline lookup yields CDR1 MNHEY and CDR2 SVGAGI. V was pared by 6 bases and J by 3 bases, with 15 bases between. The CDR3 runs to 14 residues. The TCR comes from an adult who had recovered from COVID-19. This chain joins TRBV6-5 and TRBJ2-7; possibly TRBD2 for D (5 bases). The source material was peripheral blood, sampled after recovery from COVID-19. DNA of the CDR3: TGTGCCAGCAGGACCTCTCGAGGAGGCTACGAGCAGTACTTC. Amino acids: CASRTSRGGYEQYF.